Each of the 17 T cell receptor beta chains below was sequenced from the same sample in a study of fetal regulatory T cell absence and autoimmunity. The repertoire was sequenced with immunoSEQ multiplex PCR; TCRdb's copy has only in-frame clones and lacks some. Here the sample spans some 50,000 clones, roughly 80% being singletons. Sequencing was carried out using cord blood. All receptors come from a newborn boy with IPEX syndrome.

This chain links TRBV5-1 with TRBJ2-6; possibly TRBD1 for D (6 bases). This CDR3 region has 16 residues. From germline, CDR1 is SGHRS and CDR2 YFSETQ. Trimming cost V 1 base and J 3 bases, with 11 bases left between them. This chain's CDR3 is CASSLIQGHGANVLTF. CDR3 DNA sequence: TGCGCCAGCAGCTTGATTCAGGGGCATGGGGCCAACGTCCTGACTTTC.

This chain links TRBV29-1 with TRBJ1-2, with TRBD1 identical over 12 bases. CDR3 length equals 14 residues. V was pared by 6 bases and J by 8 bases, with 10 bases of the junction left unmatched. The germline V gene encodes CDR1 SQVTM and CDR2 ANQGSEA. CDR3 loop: CSVRDRGRGRGYTF. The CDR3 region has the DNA TGCAGCGTAAGGGACAGGGGGCGCGGTAGGGGCTACACCTTC.

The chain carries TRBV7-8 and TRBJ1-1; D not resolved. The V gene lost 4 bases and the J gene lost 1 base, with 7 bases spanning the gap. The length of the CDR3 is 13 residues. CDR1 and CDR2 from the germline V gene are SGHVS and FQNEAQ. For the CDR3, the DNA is TGTGCCAGCAGCTCCCGACGGAACACTGAAGCTTTCTTT. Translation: CASSSRRNTEAFF.

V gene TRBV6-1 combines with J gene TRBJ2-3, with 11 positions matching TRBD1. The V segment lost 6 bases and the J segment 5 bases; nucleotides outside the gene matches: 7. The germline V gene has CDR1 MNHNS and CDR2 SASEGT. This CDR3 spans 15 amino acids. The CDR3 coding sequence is TGTGCCAGCAGCGGACAGGGGGCGTCTGGAGATACGCAGTATTTT. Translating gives CASSGQGASGDTQYF.

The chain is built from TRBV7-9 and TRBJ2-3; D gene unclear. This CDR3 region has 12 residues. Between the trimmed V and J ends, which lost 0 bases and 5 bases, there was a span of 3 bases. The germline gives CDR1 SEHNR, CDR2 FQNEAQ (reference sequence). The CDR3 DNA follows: TGTGCCAGCAGCTTAGCCCGAGATACGCAGTATTTT. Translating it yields CASSLARDTQYF.

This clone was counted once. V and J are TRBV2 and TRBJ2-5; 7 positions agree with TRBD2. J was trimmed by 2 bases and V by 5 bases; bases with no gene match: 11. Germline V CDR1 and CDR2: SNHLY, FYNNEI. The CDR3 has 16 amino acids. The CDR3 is CASSPPRSSGQETQYF. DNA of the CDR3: TGTGCCAGCAGTCCCCCTCGTTCTAGCGGTCAAGAGACCCAGTACTTC.

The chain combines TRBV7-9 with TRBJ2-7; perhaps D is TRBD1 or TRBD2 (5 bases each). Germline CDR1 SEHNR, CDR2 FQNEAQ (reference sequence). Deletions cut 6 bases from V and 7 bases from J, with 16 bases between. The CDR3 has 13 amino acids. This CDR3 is CASSSGPAREQYF. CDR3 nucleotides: TGTGCCAGCAGTTCGGGACCGGCGAGGGAGCAGTACTTC.

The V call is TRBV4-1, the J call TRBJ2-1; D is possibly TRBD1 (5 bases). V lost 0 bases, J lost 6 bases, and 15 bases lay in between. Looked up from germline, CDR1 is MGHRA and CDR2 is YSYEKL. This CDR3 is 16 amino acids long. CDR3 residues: CASSQESTWGLNEQFF. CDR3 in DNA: TGCGCCAGCAGCCAAGAGTCGACTTGGGGCCTCAATGAGCAGTTCTTC.

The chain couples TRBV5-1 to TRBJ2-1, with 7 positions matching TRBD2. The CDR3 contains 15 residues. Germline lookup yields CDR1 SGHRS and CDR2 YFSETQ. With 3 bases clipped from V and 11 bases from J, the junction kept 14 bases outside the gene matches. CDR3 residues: CASSSGTTPCTKQFF. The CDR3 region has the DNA TGCGCCAGCAGCTCGGGGACTACCCCTTGTACAAAGCAGTTCTTC.

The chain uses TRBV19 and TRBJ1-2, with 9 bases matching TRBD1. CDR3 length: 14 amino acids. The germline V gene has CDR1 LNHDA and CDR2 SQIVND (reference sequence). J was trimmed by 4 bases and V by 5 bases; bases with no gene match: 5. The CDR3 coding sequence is TGTGCCAGTAGTTTTACAGGGGGCGGCTATGGCTACACCTTC. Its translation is CASSFTGGGYGYTF.

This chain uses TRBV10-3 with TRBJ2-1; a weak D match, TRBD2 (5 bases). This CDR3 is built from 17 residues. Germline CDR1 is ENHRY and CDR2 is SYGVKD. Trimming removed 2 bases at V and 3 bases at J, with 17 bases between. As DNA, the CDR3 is TGTGCCATCAGTGAGGTTGGAGGCCATTCGATCTACAATGAGCAGTTCTTC. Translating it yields CAISEVGGHSIYNEQFF.

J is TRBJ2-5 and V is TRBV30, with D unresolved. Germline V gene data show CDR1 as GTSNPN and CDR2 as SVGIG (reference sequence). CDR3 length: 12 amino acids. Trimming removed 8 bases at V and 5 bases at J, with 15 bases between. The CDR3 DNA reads TGTGCCGGAGATCAAGGGTTGGAGACCCAGTACTTC. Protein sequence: CAGDQGLETQYF.

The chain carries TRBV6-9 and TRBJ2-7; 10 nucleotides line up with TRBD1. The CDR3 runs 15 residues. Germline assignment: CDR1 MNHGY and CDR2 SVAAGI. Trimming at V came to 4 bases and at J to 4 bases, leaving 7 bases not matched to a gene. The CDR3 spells CASSLRDRGRYEQYF. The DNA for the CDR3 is TGTGCCAGCAGTTTACGGGACAGGGGAAGGTACGAGCAGTACTTC.

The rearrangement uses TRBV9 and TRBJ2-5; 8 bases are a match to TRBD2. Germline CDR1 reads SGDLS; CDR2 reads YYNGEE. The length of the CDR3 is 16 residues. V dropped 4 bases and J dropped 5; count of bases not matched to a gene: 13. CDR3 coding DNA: TGTGCCAGCAGCCCCTCGGGGGGGGCCCCCGGGGAGACCCAGTACTTC. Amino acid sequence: CASSPSGGAPGETQYF.

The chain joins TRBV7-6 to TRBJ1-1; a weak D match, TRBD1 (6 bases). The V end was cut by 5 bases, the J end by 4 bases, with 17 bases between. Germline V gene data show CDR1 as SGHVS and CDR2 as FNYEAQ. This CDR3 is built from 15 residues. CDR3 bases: TGTGCCAGCAGCCCCTCCGCAGGGGAGCGCACTGAAGCTTTCTTT. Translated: CASSPSAGERTEAFF.

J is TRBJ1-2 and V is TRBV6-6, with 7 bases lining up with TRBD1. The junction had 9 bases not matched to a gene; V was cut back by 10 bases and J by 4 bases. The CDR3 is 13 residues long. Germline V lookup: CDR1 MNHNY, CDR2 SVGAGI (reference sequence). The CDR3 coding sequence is TGTGCCACCAGGGACAGAATCCTCTATGGCTACACCTTC. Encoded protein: CATRDRILYGYTF.

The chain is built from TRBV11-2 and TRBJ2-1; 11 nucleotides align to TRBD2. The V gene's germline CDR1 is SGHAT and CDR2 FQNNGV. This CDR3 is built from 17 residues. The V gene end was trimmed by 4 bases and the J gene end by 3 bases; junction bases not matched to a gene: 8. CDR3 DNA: TGTGCCAGCAGCTCCCCGGGACTAGCGGCGCACTACAATGAGCAGTTCTTC. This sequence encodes CASSSPGLAAHYNEQFF.